This T cell receptor beta chain was observed in a study of T cells in localized non-small cell lung cancer. Study results and limitations: Adjacent uninvolved lung tissue had the highest T cell clonality, exceeding tumor.

Some clones are missing from TCRdb's copy, which holds only in-frame ones; the method was immunoSEQ multiplex PCR. The sample consists of 20,000 to 25,000 clones, about 85% of them appearing once. After removal of 3 bases from V and 1 base from J, the junction contained 5 bases not matched to a gene. This CDR3 contains 16 residues. Germline V CDR1 and CDR2: WNHNN, SYGVQD (reference sequence). To note about this clone: Its antigen is still unknown.

This chain joins TRBV10-1 and TRBJ2-5, with 10 bases matching TRBD2. The specimen was PBMCs, collected before any cancer treatment. The sequence derives from a woman aged 40-69 years with stage II squamous cell lung carcinoma. The CDR3 loop reads CASSERTSGAQETQYF. In nucleotides, the CDR3 is TGCGCCAGCAGTGAACGGACTAGCGGAGCCCAAGAGACCCAGTACTTC.